These 19 T cell receptor beta chains share one sample of origin, sequenced in a study of CD8+ T cells in alopecia areata (dated by TCRdb to the late 2010s). The treatment or condition label of this sample denotes: oral pan-JAK inhibitor, 5-10 mg twice daily. To prepare the library, the immunoSEQ multiplex PCR assay was applied. To provide template for TCR sequencing, every sample had RNA extracted and reverse transcribed into cDNA. Not all clones reach the TCRdb copy of this immuneACCESS table, which keeps in-frame sequences only. Checked studies attribute under half of the gap to unresolved V genes and leave the rest unexplained. This sample holds roughly 200,000 clones; about two fifths were observed only once. 0.48% of the sample belongs to the ten largest clones. Sequenced material: CD4+ T cells sorted from blood, taken at approximately week 30, from a patient treated with tofacitinib. These receptors were obtained from a human donor with alopecia areata.

This chain joins TRBV19 and TRBJ2-5; 7 bases fit TRBD1. Germline CDR1 reads LNHDA; CDR2 reads SQIVND (reference sequence). J lost 5 bases, V lost 5 bases, and 5 bases had no gene match. This CDR3 has 13 residues. The CDR3, as DNA: TGTGCCAGTAGTGACAGGGTGGGGGAGACCCAGTACTTC. Its protein is CASSDRVGETQYF.

There are many counts of this clone. This chain links TRBV19 with TRBJ1-1; TRBD1 might be the D (5 bases). This CDR3 has 16 residues. V was shortened by 2 bases and J by 9 bases, with 22 bases between the two germline ends. Looked up from germline, CDR1 is LNHDA and CDR2 is SQIVND (reference sequence). CDR3 in DNA: TGTGCCAGTAGTATACATCGCGGCAGGGTGCGTAGCCAAGCTTTCTTT. Translating gives CASSIHRGRVRSQAFF.

This chain joins TRBV5-1 and TRBJ2-5; the D is unclear. The DNA end is a closer match to TRBJ2-7, so the J assignment may be wrong. CDR1 SGHRS and CDR2 YFSETQ come from the germline V gene. CDR3 size: 14 residues. CDR3: CASSFSLDLYEQYF. CDR3 coding DNA: TGCGCCAGCAGCTTCAGCCTAGACCTTTACGAGCAGTACTTC.

This chain uses TRBV1 with TRBJ2-3; the table's D call, TRBD2, has no DNA check behind it. TRBV1 is a known pseudogene. This CDR3 contains 17 residues. CDR3 sequence: CTSSPGTSGGATDTQYF. The CDR3 nucleotides read TGCACCAGCAGCCCCGGGACTAGCGGGGGGGCCACAGATACGCAGTATTTT.

The chain employs TRBV4-1 and TRBJ1-6, with D possibly TRBD1 on 5 matching bases. V was clipped by 1 base and J by 10 bases, with 17 bases between them. Germline V lookup: CDR1 MGHRA, CDR2 YSYEKL. CDR3 size: 16 residues. The CDR3 coding sequence is TGCGCCAGCAGCCAAGTCCTGGACACCCGGGGGTCACCCCTCCACTTT. Amino acids: CASSQVLDTRGSPLHF.

This clone turned up a few times. The CDR3 sequence is CASSGSGNQPQHF. CDR3 in DNA: TGTGCCAGCAGTGGGTCAGGCAATCAGCCCCAGCATTTT. The rearrangement links TRBV2 to TRBJ1-5; D is ambiguous. From germline, CDR1 is SNHLY and CDR2 FYNNEI. The CDR3 consists of 13 residues. V was shortened by 4 bases and J by 2 bases, with 6 bases between the two germline ends. The full variable domain, its missing parts supplied by reference TRBV2 and TRBJ1-5, is EPEVTQTPSHQVTQMGQEVILRCVPISNHLYFYWYRQILGQKVEFLVSFYNNEISEKSEIFDDQFSVERPDGSNFTLKIRSTKLEDSAMYFCASSGSGNQPQHFGDGTRLSIL.

The chain recombines TRBV7-2 with TRBJ2-5; D unresolved. There are 13 residues in the CDR3. Germline-derived CDR1 and CDR2 are SGHTA and FQGNSA. Deletions cut 5 bases from V and 5 bases from J, with 12 bases between. This CDR3 reads CASSNRYAETQYF. CDR3 DNA: TGTGCCAGCAGCAATCGGTATGCGGAGACCCAGTACTTC.

This rearrangement joins TRBV29-1 to TRBJ2-2; 9 nucleotides line up with TRBD1. CDR1 and CDR2 (germline): SQVTM, ANQGSEA. V lost 7 bases, J lost 5 bases, and 8 bases stayed unmatched. This CDR3 comprises 14 residues. DNA for the CDR3: TGCAGCGCTGGGGATGGGACAGGGACCGGGGAGCTGTTTTTT. Its protein product is CSAGDGTGTGELFF.

This clone was picked up a small number of times. The chain carries TRBV29-1 and TRBJ2-5; the D gene is possibly TRBD1 (6 bases). The CDR3 length is 13 residues. Trimming took 5 bases from V and 1 from J, leaving 11 bases between them. The germline gives CDR1 SQVTM, CDR2 ANQGSEA. The CDR3 DNA is TGCAGCGTTAATCCAGGGGCCCAAGAGACCCAGTACTTC. Amino acid sequence: CSVNPGAQETQYF.

This chain connects TRBV2 to TRBJ1-5; D gene uncertain. From germline, CDR1 is SNHLY and CDR2 FYNNEI. Trimming pared 9 bases from V and 3 bases from J, leaving 6 bases between. The CDR3 is 11 residues long. The CDR3 is CASSVNQPQHF. The CDR3 DNA reads as TGTGCCAGTTCGGTCAATCAGCCCCAGCATTTT. The full variable domain, rest sourced from reference TRBV2 and TRBJ1-5, is EPEVTQTPSHQVTQMGQEVILRCVPISNHLYFYWYRQILGQKVEFLVSFYNNEISEKSEIFDDQFSVERPDGSNFTLKIRSTKLEDSAMYFCASSVNQPQHFGDGTRLSIL.

The chain combines TRBV30 with TRBJ1-2; D gene uncertain. Germline lookup yields CDR1 GTSNPN and CDR2 SVGIG (reference sequence). V lost 2 bases to trimming and J lost 6 bases, with 10 bases between them. This CDR3 has 12 residues. In nucleotides, the CDR3 is TGTGCCTGGAGTCTGCGGAAAGATGGCTACACCTTC. This codes for CAWSLRKDGYTF.

This clone was counted a few times. The chain has TRBV19 and TRBJ2-3, with D unclear. Germline V gives CDR1 LNHDA, CDR2 SQIVND (reference sequence). Trimming shortened V by 9 bases and J by 2 bases, and 15 bases separated the two germline ends. The CDR3 runs to 14 residues. CDR3 sequence reads: CASKYSVHTDTQYF. The CDR3 DNA follows: TGTGCCAGCAAGTATTCCGTACACACAGATACGCAGTATTTT.

A few counts support this clone. This chain uses TRBV29-1 with TRBJ1-5; D is perhaps TRBD1 (5 bases). This CDR3 is built from 13 residues. Germline lookup yields CDR1 SQVTM and CDR2 ANQGSEA. Trimming removed 6 bases from V and 5 bases from J, with 14 bases in between. The CDR3 spells CSVAVRADQPQHF. CDR3 bases: TGCAGCGTGGCTGTCAGGGCAGATCAGCCCCAGCATTTT. Full variable domain (rest looked up from reference TRBV29-1 and TRBJ1-5): SAVISQKPSRDICQRGTSLTIQCQVDSQVTMMFWYRQQPGQSLTLIATANQGSEATYESGFVIDKFPISRPNLTFSTLTVSNMSPEDSSIYLCSVAVRADQPQHFGDGTRLSIL.

This chain joins TRBV30 and TRBJ2-5; unclear D gene. Germline V gene data show CDR1 as GTSNPN and CDR2 as SVGIG (reference sequence). This CDR3 is 14 amino acids long. V lost 5 bases to trimming and J lost 4 bases, with 17 bases between them. The DNA for the CDR3 is TGTGCCTGGGGAAACTGGAACGGCGGAGAGACCCAGTACTTC. Translating gives CAWGNWNGGETQYF.

The chain uses TRBV18 and TRBJ2-5; no definite D call. The CDR3 covers 13 residues. Germline V gene lookup returns CDR1 KGHSH and CDR2 LQKENI. V dropped 3 bases and J dropped 5 bases, with 10 bases sitting between them. This chain's CDR3 is CASSPGRRETQYF. CDR3 DNA: TGTGCCAGCTCACCCGGACGGCGGGAGACCCAGTACTTC.

The J gene is TRBJ2-5, the V gene TRBV5-1; 12 nucleotides agree with TRBD2. The CDR3 runs 14 residues. Germline trimming cut 5 bases from V and 4 bases from J; bases unmatched to any gene: 3. Per the germline V gene, CDR1 is SGHRS and CDR2 is YFSETQ. The CDR3 nucleotides are TGCGCCAGCAGAAGACTAGCGGGAGTAGAGACCCAGTACTTC. This translates into CASRRLAGVETQYF. Together with reference TRBV5-1 and TRBJ2-5, the CDR3 gives the full variable domain: KAGVTQTPRYLIKTRGQQVTLSCSPISGHRSVSWYQQTPGQGLQFLFEYFSETQRNKGNFPGRFSGRQFSNSRSEMNVSTLELGDSALYLCASRRLAGVETQYFGPGTRLLVL.

This clone showed up just a few times. The chain combines TRBV7-9 with TRBJ2-3; 10 nucleotides match TRBD2. The CDR3 has 15 residues. J gave up 4 bases and V 3 bases, and 4 bases lay outside the gene matches. Germline V gene sequence: CDR1 SEHNR, CDR2 FQNEAQ (reference sequence). The CDR3 is CASSFGLAGADTQYF. DNA for the CDR3: TGTGCCAGCAGCTTCGGTCTAGCGGGGGCAGATACGCAGTATTTT.

The sample holds a few counts of this clone. This rearrangement joins TRBV30 to TRBJ2-1; 7 positions agree with TRBD2. With 4 bases clipped from V and 2 bases from J, the junction kept 5 bases outside the gene matches. CDR3 length: 14 amino acids. Germline CDR1 is GTSNPN and CDR2 is SVGIG (reference sequence). CDR3 amino acids: CAWKSGAPYNEQFF. The CDR3 bases are TGTGCCTGGAAGAGCGGGGCCCCCTACAATGAGCAGTTCTTC.

V and J are TRBV29-1 and TRBJ2-5; TRBD1 matches at 12 bases. The V and J ends lost 6 bases and 2 bases, in that order; junction bases with no gene match: 4. CDR1 and CDR2 from the germline V gene are SQVTM and ANQGSEA. The CDR3 has 14 residues. The CDR3 DNA is TGCAGCGTCTGGGGACAGGGGGCTCAAGAGACCCAGTACTTC. Encoded protein: CSVWGQGAQETQYF.